The 29 T cell receptor beta chains in this list originate from one sample, sequenced in a study of OX40 agonist ivuxolimab in advanced cancers. Data came from immunoSEQ multiplex PCR; TCRdb stores just in-frame clones and leaves some out. The sample shows roughly 25,000 clones, 65% to 90% of them seen only once. Material: CD4+ or CD8+ T cells sorted from blood, obtained in a trial of the OX40 agonist ivuxolimab. These receptors all stem from an adult with an advanced solid tumor such as melanoma, head and neck, liver or kidney cancer.

The chain links TRBV6-5 to TRBJ1-1, with 12 bases aligning to TRBD1. V dropped 3 bases and J dropped 7; count of bases not matched to a gene: 3. CDR1 is MNHEY, CDR2 SVGAGI, per germline. This CDR3 has 14 amino acids. CDR3 in amino acids: CASSYGTGGIEAFF. Here the CDR3 DNA reads TGTGCCAGCAGTTATGGGACAGGGGGCATTGAAGCTTTCTTT.

The chain carries TRBV27 and TRBJ2-7, with 12 bases that match TRBD2. The CDR3 is 15 amino acids. With V trimmed by 7 bases and J by 2 bases, 6 bases remained unmatched. The V gene's germline CDR1 is MNHEY and CDR2 SMNVEV (reference sequence). This CDR3 reads CASMPSGGAAYEQYF. The CDR3 DNA reads TGTGCCAGCATGCCTAGCGGGGGGGCAGCCTACGAGCAGTACTTC.

The chain is built from TRBV18 and TRBJ2-7, with D possibly TRBD1 on 6 matching bases. The CDR3 sequence is 14 residues long. CDR1 KGHSH and CDR2 LQKENI come from the germline V gene. V shed 5 bases and J shed 3 bases, with 14 bases lying between them. CDR3 protein: CASSAIGTNYEQYF. CDR3 bases: TGTGCCAGCTCAGCGATCGGGACAAACTACGAGCAGTACTTC.

V is TRBV6-1 and J is TRBJ2-1, with D uncertain. The CDR3 has 15 amino acids. The V end was cut by 6 bases, the J end by 2 bases, with 14 bases between. Germline V gene lookup returns CDR1 MNHNS and CDR2 SASEGT. Written as DNA, the CDR3 is TGTGCCAGCAGAGAGTTCCGGAACCCCTACAATGAGCAGTTCTTC. Protein product: CASREFRNPYNEQFF.

The chain is built from TRBV4-1 and TRBJ1-2; D may be TRBD1 (5 bases). The CDR3 has 15 residues. Germline CDR1 reads MGHRA; CDR2 reads YSYEKL. Trimming shortened V by 4 bases and J by 4 bases, and 16 bases separated the two germline ends. CDR3 DNA sequence: TGCGCCAGCAGCCCTAGCGTGGGGGGTGGCTATGGCTACACCTTC. Translated: CASSPSVGGGYGYTF.

The chain employs TRBV5-1 and TRBJ1-6, with D tentatively TRBD1 (6 bases). V was clipped by 0 bases and J by 6 bases, with 10 bases between them. The CDR3 consists of 15 residues. Germline values: CDR1 SGHRS, CDR2 YFSETQ. DNA for the CDR3: TGCGCCAGCAGCTTGGTTCAGGGGCTTAATTCACCCCTCCACTTT. Translation gives CASSLVQGLNSPLHF. The full variable domain, its missing parts supplied by reference TRBV5-1 and TRBJ1-6, is KAGVTQTPRYLIKTRGQQVTLSCSPISGHRSVSWYQQTPGQGLQFLFEYFSETQRNKGNFPGRFSGRQFSNSRSEMNVSTLELGDSALYLCASSLVQGLNSPLHFGNGTRLTVT.

V gene TRBV9 combines with J gene TRBJ2-7; 7 nucleotides line up with TRBD1. The V gene end was trimmed by 0 bases and the J gene end by 2 bases; junction bases not matched to a gene: 2. Germline V gives CDR1 SGDLS, CDR2 YYNGEE. The CDR3 is 14 amino acids. The CDR3 sequence: CASSVGTGPYEQYF. For the CDR3, the DNA is TGTGCCAGCAGCGTAGGGACAGGACCCTACGAGCAGTACTTC.

The genes are TRBV5-4 and TRBJ1-5; the D gene is possibly TRBD1 (6 bases). Germline V gene data show CDR1 as SGHNT and CDR2 as YYREEE (reference sequence). The CDR3 contains 15 residues. Trimming cost V 0 bases and J 7 bases, with 14 bases left between them. CDR3 sequence (DNA): TGTGCCAGCAGCTTGGGTAGAGGGGGGTCCCAGCCCCAGCATTTT. Amino acid sequence: CASSLGRGGSQPQHF.

The rearrangement links TRBV27 to TRBJ2-3; 13 bases align to TRBD2. CDR1 and CDR2 from the germline V gene are MNHEY and SMNVEV (reference sequence). V lost 6 bases, J lost 3 bases, and 6 bases stayed unmatched. The CDR3 sequence is 16 residues long. This CDR3 reads CASSQGLAGSTDTQYF. CDR3 in DNA: TGTGCCAGCAGCCAGGGACTAGCGGGGTCGACAGATACGCAGTATTTT.

The V and J genes are TRBV2 and TRBJ1-5; D ambiguous. The V and J ends lost 2 bases and 0 bases respectively, with 11 bases between them. Germline V gene lookup returns CDR1 SNHLY and CDR2 FYNNEI. CDR3 length equals 16 residues. DNA for the CDR3: TGTGCCAGCAGTGAAAAGGGAAGCTATAGCAATCAGCCCCAGCATTTT. Translating it yields CASSEKGSYSNQPQHF.

This clone was counted between two and nine times. The chain links TRBV11-2 to TRBJ2-3; 8 bases map to TRBD2. CDR1 SGHAT and CDR2 FQNNGV come from the germline V gene. J was trimmed by 0 bases and V by 1 base; bases with no gene match: 12. CDR3 size: 19 residues. This CDR3 is CASSLVGSGALSSTDTQYF. DNA for the CDR3: TGTGCCAGCAGCTTAGTCGGTAGCGGGGCCCTCTCTAGCACAGATACGCAGTATTTT. Full variable domain (remainder filled in from reference TRBV11-2 and TRBJ2-3): EAGVAQSPRYKIIEKRQSVAFWCNPISGHATLYWYQQILGQGPKLLIQFQNNGVVDDSQLPKDRFSAERLKGVDSTLKIQPAKLEDSAVYLCASSLVGSGALSSTDTQYFGPGTRLTVL.

The V and J genes are TRBV5-1 and TRBJ1-1, with D possibly matching TRBD1 (5 bases). The germline CDR1 and CDR2 sequences are SGHRS and YFSETQ. The V end was cut by 2 bases, the J end by 6 bases, with 8 bases between. The CDR3 sequence is 12 residues long. The CDR3 region is CASSFTGPEAFF. Written as DNA, the CDR3 is TGCGCCAGCAGCTTTACAGGACCTGAAGCTTTCTTT.

The rearrangement uses TRBV6-1 and TRBJ1-1; D gene unclear. The V end was cut by 4 bases, the J end by 6 bases, with 12 bases between. Germline V lookup: CDR1 MNHNS, CDR2 SASEGT. This CDR3 spans 13 amino acids. The CDR3, as DNA: TGTGCCAGCAGTGTCAGAAAGACCGCTGAAGCTTTCTTT. Amino acids: CASSVRKTAEAFF.

The CDR3 is CASSPLDRNRDTQYF. The CDR3 DNA sequence: TGTGCCAGCAGTCCTCTGGACAGAAATCGAGATACGCAGTATTTT. The V call is TRBV27, the J call TRBJ2-3, with TRBD1 as a possible D gene (6 bases). V was cut by 5 bases and J by 5 bases, with 17 bases left in between. CDR3 length: 15 amino acids. The germline V gene has CDR1 MNHEY and CDR2 SMNVEV (reference sequence).

V gene TRBV4-1 combines with J gene TRBJ2-3, with D possibly being TRBD1 (5 bases). V shed 0 bases and J shed 5 bases, with 15 bases lying between them. CDR3 length: 16 residues. The germline V gene has CDR1 MGHRA and CDR2 YSYEKL. The CDR3 bases are TGCGCCAGCAGCCAAGAAGGGGAAGGGCACAAAGATACGCAGTATTTT. Amino acid sequence: CASSQEGEGHKDTQYF.

This clone was seen only once. The genes are TRBV30 and TRBJ1-1, with D unclear. The V end lost 4 bases, the J end lost 0 bases, and 12 bases lay between the germline ends. CDR1 is GTSNPN and CDR2 is SVGIG in the germline V gene (reference sequence). CDR3 size: 14 residues. The chain's CDR3 is CAWNSEPLNTEAFF. CDR3 coding DNA: TGTGCCTGGAATTCGGAACCATTGAACACTGAAGCTTTCTTT.

The chain is built from TRBV28 and TRBJ1-5; the D is unclear. Trimming took off 3 bases at V and 7 bases at J, with 7 bases between the two ends. The CDR3 runs 12 residues. CDR1 is MDHEN, CDR2 SYDVKM, per germline. For the CDR3, the DNA is TGTGCCAGCAGTTTGAACCTCCAGCCCCAGCATTTT. Translating it yields CASSLNLQPQHF.

This chain links TRBV7-9 with TRBJ2-1; D is ambiguous. Trimming left V 1 base short and J 8 bases short, with 6 bases between. The CDR3 is 12 residues long. The germline V gene has CDR1 SEHNR and CDR2 FQNEAQ (reference sequence). CDR3 bases: TGTGCCAGCAGCTTAGGTGGAGATGAGCAGTTCTTC. Translation gives CASSLGGDEQFF.

The chain uses TRBV4-2 and TRBJ2-3, with D tentatively TRBD2 (6 bases). Trimming took off 0 bases at V and 2 bases at J, with 12 bases between the two ends. Germline V gene data show CDR1 as LGHNA and CDR2 as YNFKEQ. This CDR3 has 16 residues. The CDR3 here is CASSQESGLSTDTQYF. The CDR3 nucleotides are TGTGCCAGCAGCCAAGAAAGCGGACTATCCACAGATACGCAGTATTTT.

The genes are TRBV27 and TRBJ1-6; D not resolved. V was shortened by 3 bases and J by 9 bases, with 15 bases between the two germline ends. The germline gives CDR1 MNHEY, CDR2 SMNVEV (reference sequence). This CDR3 spans 15 amino acids. The CDR3 sequence is CASSLVFGNTSPLHF. CDR3 in DNA: TGTGCCAGCAGTTTGGTTTTTGGGAATACTTCACCCCTCCACTTT.

The rearrangement uses TRBV2 and TRBJ2-7; no firm D call. Trimming cost V 2 bases and J 4 bases, with 9 bases left between them. The CDR3 extends over 13 amino acids. Germline CDR1 is SNHLY and CDR2 is FYNNEI. CDR3 in DNA: TGTGCCAGCAGTGAAAGCCCCAGGTACGAGCAGTACTTC. Amino acids: CASSESPRYEQYF.

The CDR3 here is CASSLVRLAGPDEQFF. CDR3 in DNA: TGCGCCAGCAGCTTGGTTCGTCTAGCGGGGCCCGATGAGCAGTTCTTC. V usage is TRBV5-1 and J usage is TRBJ2-1; 9 bases agree with TRBD2. Unmatched junction bases numbered 9, after V lost 0 bases and J lost 8 bases. The germline V gene has CDR1 SGHRS and CDR2 YFSETQ. The length of the CDR3 is 16 residues.

The chain combines TRBV6-6 with TRBJ2-2; perhaps D is TRBD1 or TRBD2 (5 bases each). Looked up from germline, CDR1 is MNHNY and CDR2 is SVGAGI (reference sequence). Trimming took 6 bases from V and 3 from J, leaving 14 bases between them. This CDR3 contains 15 residues. In DNA, the CDR3 is TGTGCCAGCAGGCAGGGAGCAGTATACACCGGGGAGCTGTTTTTT. Its translation: CASRQGAVYTGELFF.

This rearrangement joins TRBV27 to TRBJ2-3, with 7 nucleotides matching TRBD1. V lost 2 bases and J lost 5; bases outside the gene matches: 7. The CDR3 spans 15 residues. From germline, CDR1 is MNHEY and CDR2 SMNVEV (reference sequence). CDR3: CASSLRQGMGDTQYF. The CDR3 nucleotides are TGTGCCAGCAGTTTACGACAGGGAATGGGAGATACGCAGTATTTT.

The J gene is TRBJ2-7, the V gene TRBV7-9; tentatively, D is TRBD1 or TRBD2 (5 bases each). Germline V gene sequence: CDR1 SEHNR, CDR2 FQNEAQ (reference sequence). V was pared by 2 bases and J by 1 base, with 15 bases between. CDR3 length equals 16 residues. CDR3 nucleotide sequence: TGTGCCAGCAGCTTAATGAGGGGCGTCAAATCCTACGAGCAGTACTTC. Protein sequence: CASSLMRGVKSYEQYF.

A word on this clone: Other DNA sequences in this specimen translate into the identical CDR3. The chain joins TRBV28 to TRBJ2-2, with D perhaps matching TRBD1 or TRBD2 (6 bases each). Trimming stripped 6 bases from V and 5 bases from J, with 13 bases between. This CDR3 contains 14 residues. Looked up from germline, CDR1 is MDHEN and CDR2 is SYDVKM. The CDR3 region is CASSLRGVTGELFF. In DNA, the CDR3 is TGTGCCAGCAGCCTGAGGGGGGTAACCGGGGAGCTGTTTTTT.

This clone has more than one count but fewer than ten. The chain uses TRBV5-1 and TRBJ1-2; no clear D gene. In germline, CDR1 is SGHRS, CDR2 YFSETQ. Trimming left V 1 base short and J 8 bases short, with 9 bases between. The CDR3 sequence is 12 residues long. This chain's CDR3 is CASSLSYEGYTF. CDR3 in DNA: TGCGCCAGCAGCTTGAGTTATGAAGGCTACACCTTC. Full variable domain (missing parts from reference TRBV5-1 and TRBJ1-2): KAGVTQTPRYLIKTRGQQVTLSCSPISGHRSVSWYQQTPGQGLQFLFEYFSETQRNKGNFPGRFSGRQFSNSRSEMNVSTLELGDSALYLCASSLSYEGYTFGSGTRLTVV.

CDR3 in amino acids: CATSRDTDLQGTKEKLFF. Here the CDR3 DNA reads TGTGCCACCAGCAGGGACACGGACCTACAGGGCACGAAGGAAAAACTGTTTTTT. The V gene is TRBV15, the J gene TRBJ1-4; D possibly corresponds to TRBD1 (6 bases). V was trimmed by 3 bases and J by 8 bases, leaving 25 bases between them. The CDR3 runs to 18 residues. Looked up from germline, CDR1 is LNHNV and CDR2 is YYDKDF (reference sequence).

The genes are TRBV9 and TRBJ2-7, with D tentatively TRBD2 (5 bases). V lost 2 bases and J 5 bases, leaving 11 bases between the germline ends. Germline CDR1 is SGDLS and CDR2 is YYNGEE. This CDR3 comprises 13 residues. CDR3 sequence: CASSVEGLHEQYF. CDR3 coding DNA: TGTGCCAGCAGCGTCGAGGGCCTCCACGAGCAGTACTTC.